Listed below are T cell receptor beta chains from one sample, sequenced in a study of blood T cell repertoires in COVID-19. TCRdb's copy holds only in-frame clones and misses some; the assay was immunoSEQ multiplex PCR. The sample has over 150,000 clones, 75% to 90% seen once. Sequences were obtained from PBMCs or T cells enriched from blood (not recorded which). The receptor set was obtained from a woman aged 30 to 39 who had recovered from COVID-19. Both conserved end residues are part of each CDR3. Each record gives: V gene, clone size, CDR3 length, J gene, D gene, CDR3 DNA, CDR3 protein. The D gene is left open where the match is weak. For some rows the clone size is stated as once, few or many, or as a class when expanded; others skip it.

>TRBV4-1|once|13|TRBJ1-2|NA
TGCGCCAGCAGCCAACTACAGGGTGGCGGCTACACCTTC
CASSQLQGGGYTF
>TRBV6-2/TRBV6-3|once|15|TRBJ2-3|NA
TGTGCCAGCAGTTACTCGGGGGGGACAACAGATACGCAGTATTTT
CASSYSGGTTDTQYF
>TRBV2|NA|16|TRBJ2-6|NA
TGTGCCAGCTTATATGGAACAGGGACCGGGGCCAACGTCCTGACTTTC
CASLYGTGTGANVLTF
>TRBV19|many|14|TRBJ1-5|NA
TGTGCCACCACAGACGCCGGCCACAATCAGCCCCAGCATTTT
CATTDAGHNQPQHF
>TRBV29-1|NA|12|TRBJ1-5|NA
TGCAGCGTCGTAACAGGGAATCAGCCCCAGCATTTT
CSVVTGNQPQHF
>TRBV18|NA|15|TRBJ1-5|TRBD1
TGTGCCAGCTCTGACGGACAGGGGGCGGGACAGCCCCAGCATTTT
CASSDGQGAGQPQHF
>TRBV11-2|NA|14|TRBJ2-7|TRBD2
TGTGCCAGCAGAACCGGGACTAACCACTACGAGCAGTACTTC
CASRTGTNHYEQYF
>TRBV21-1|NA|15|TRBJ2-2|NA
TGTGCCAGCAGCAAAGTTCGAGGGAGGGCCGGGGAGCTGTTTTTT
CASSKVRGRAGELFF
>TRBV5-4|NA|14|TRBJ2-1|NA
TGTGCCAGCAGCCCCTACCCAGGGCAGGCTGAGCAGTTCTTC
CASSPYPGQAEQFF
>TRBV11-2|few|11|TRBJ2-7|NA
TGTGCCACCCAATACGGGAGCGAGCAGTACTTC
CATQYGSEQYF
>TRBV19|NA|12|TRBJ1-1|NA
TGTGCCAGTAGTCCGACAGCTGCTGAAGCTTTCTTT
CASSPTAAEAFF
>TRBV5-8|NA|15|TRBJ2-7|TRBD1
TGTGCCAGCAGCCCCCCCCTGGACAGGGGGTACGAGCAGTACTTC
CASSPPLDRGYEQYF
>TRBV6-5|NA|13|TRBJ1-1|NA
TGTGCCAGCAGTTCACCGGGGGACACTGAAGCTTTCTTT
CASSSPGDTEAFF
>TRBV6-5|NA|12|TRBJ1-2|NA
TGTGCCAGCAGTCCACAGGGTAATGGCTACACCTTC
CASSPQGNGYTF
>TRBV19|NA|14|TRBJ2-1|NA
TGTGCCAGTAGTATCCCCCACGGGATCGATGAGCAGTTCTTC
CASSIPHGIDEQFF
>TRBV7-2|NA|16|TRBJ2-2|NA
TGTGCCAGCAGCTTAGTCGGGGGGCGTCACACCGGGGAGCTGTTTTTT
CASSLVGGRHTGELFF
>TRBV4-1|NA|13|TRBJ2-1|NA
TGCGCCAGCAGCCAAGTTCTCAGAAATGAGCAGTTCTTC
CASSQVLRNEQFF
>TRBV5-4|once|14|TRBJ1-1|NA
TGTGCCAGCAGGCCCTGGACAGTGAACACTGAAGCTTTCTTT
CASRPWTVNTEAFF
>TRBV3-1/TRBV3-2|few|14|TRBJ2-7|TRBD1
TGTGCCAGCAGCCTAGGGACAGGGACCTACGAGCAGTACTTC
CASSLGTGTYEQYF
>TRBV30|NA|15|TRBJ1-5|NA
TGTGCCTGGAGCCCGAGGGGGGGTTTAGGTCAGCCCCAGCATTTT
CAWSPRGGLGQPQHF